These T cell receptor beta chains were read from a single sample in a study of CD8+ T cells in alopecia areata. Sequencing was performed with immunoSEQ multiplex PCR; in TCRdb, only in-frame clones are kept and a portion is missing. The sample has 200,000 to 250,000 clones; 64% are singletons. The sample consisted of CD4+ T cells sorted from blood, taken at week 4, from a patient treated with tofacitinib. The receptors shown here come from a human donor with alopecia areata. CDR3s include the opening cysteine and the closing phenylalanine or tryptophan. Each record gives: J gene, V gene, clone size, D gene, CDR3 DNA, CDR3 protein. D genes are given only for firm matches. Expanded clones are given a class, and other clones once, few, many or no size at all.

TRBJ1-5	TRBV6-5	few	NA	TGTGCCAGCAGTTACTCCCAGGAGGAAAATCAGCCCCAGCATTTT	CASSYSQEENQPQHF
TRBJ2-7	TRBV7-8	NA	NA	TGTGCCAGCAGTCTAGACTACGAGCAGTACTTC	CASSLDYEQYF
TRBJ2-3	TRBV25-1	NA	TRBD2	TGTGCCAGCAGTCCGGGGGGGCTTGGAGATACGCAGTATTTT	CASSPGGLGDTQYF
TRBJ1-3	TRBV30	NA	NA	TGTGCCTGGAGCCAATCGGACACCATATATTTT	CAWSQSDTIYF
TRBJ1-5	TRBV9	NA	NA	TGTGCCAGCAGCGTTAGCAGGGAGGGTCAGCCCCAGCATTTT	CASSVSREGQPQHF
TRBJ2-1	TRBV7-2	NA	TRBD1	TGTGCCAGCAGCTTAGCAGGGGGCGTATCGGATGAGCAGTTCTTC	CASSLAGGVSDEQFF
TRBJ2-7	TRBV29-1	NA	TRBD2	TGCGGGGGACTAGCGGGCTACGAGCAGTACTTC	CGGLAGYEQYF
TRBJ1-6	TRBV7-9	once	NA	TGTGCCAGCAGCACAGAAAAAGGGCAGGGGCTCAGTTCACCCCTCCACTTT	CASSTEKGQGLSSPLHF
TRBJ1-6	TRBV2	NA	NA	TGTGCCAGCAGAGTCAACACGGAATATAATTCACCCCTCCACTTT	CASRVNTEYNSPLHF
TRBJ2-1	TRBV30	NA	TRBD1	TGTGCCTGGGCCGGGACAGGGGTGATCTTC	CAWAGTGVIF
TRBJ1-3	TRBV11-2	NA	NA	TGTGCCAGCAGCTTAGCAGGGATCGGAAACACCATATATTTT	CASSLAGIGNTIYF
TRBJ1-2	TRBV25-1	NA	NA	TGTGCCAGCAGTGTAAGCGAGGGCCATGGCTACACCTTC	CASSVSEGHGYTF
TRBJ2-5	TRBV5-1	few	NA	TGCGCCAGCAGCCCCGGACTGCGGGCGGGCCAAGAGACCCAGTACTTC	CASSPGLRAGQETQYF
TRBJ1-5	TRBV20-1	NA	NA	TGCAGTGCTAGGTATACAGGGCTTCACCATTTT	CSARYTGLHHF
TRBJ2-7	TRBV6-1	NA	TRBD2	TGTGCCAGCAGTGAAGGGAGACTAGCGGGGGAGTTC	CASSEGRLAGEF
TRBJ1-2	TRBV30	once	TRBD1	TGTGCCTGGAGCGATCAGGGGGGACACTATGGCTACACCTTC	CAWSDQGGHYGYTF
TRBJ2-5	TRBV7-2	few	NA	TGTGCCAGCAGCGAACAAGAGACCCAGTACTTC	CASSEQETQYF
TRBJ1-1	TRBV30	NA	NA	TGTGCCTGGAGTTCGGTCCTACTGAACACTGAAGCTTTCTTT	CAWSSVLLNTEAFF
TRBJ1-3	TRBV9	NA	NA	TGTGCCAGCAGCGTTTCTTGGGGGGTCAACGCTGGAAACACCATATATTTT	CASSVSWGVNAGNTIYF
TRBJ1-5	TRBV6-5	NA	TRBD1	TGTGCCAGCAGGCGTACAGGGGAAGGGGGTCAGCCCCAGCATTTT	CASRRTGEGGQPQHF
TRBJ2-3	TRBV7-9	NA	TRBD1	TGTGCCAGCAGCTTATATCCAGGGGGCGCGGATACGCAGTATTTT	CASSLYPGGADTQYF
TRBJ2-5	TRBV5-4	NA	NA	TGTGCCAGCAGCCCTCGGGAAGGGAGGTCAGAGACCCAGTACTTC	CASSPREGRSETQYF
TRBJ1-6	TRBV2	NA	NA	TGTGCCAGCACACGAGAATATAATTCACCCCTCCACTTT	CASTREYNSPLHF
TRBJ1-1	TRBV6-6	NA	NA	TGTGCCAGCAGTTCACAGCCGCAGAACACTGAAGCTTTCTTT	CASSSQPQNTEAFF
TRBJ2-5	TRBV5-1	NA	NA	TGCGCCAGCAGCCCATTAGGGGGGGAGACCCAGTACTTC	CASSPLGGETQYF
TRBJ1-6	TRBV10-3	NA	TRBD1	TGTGCCATCAGTGGACAGGGGAATTCACCCCTCCACTTT	CAISGQGNSPLHF
TRBJ2-3	TRBV5-1	NA	NA	TGCGCCAGCAGCTTGGAGACTCCCTCAGATACGCAGTATTTT	CASSLETPSDTQYF
TRBJ2-6	TRBV5-4	NA	NA	TGTGCCAGCAGCTTGGGAGGGGCGCTCGGCTCTGGGGCCAACGTCCTGACTTTC	CASSLGGALGSGANVLTF
TRBJ1-2	TRBV30	NA	TRBD1	TGTGCCTGGTTGGGCCGACAGGGGGTGGACTATGGCTACACCTTC	CAWLGRQGVDYGYTF
TRBJ1-2	TRBV6-1	NA	TRBD1	TGTGCCAGCATTGGGGACAGCTATGGCTACACCTTC	CASIGDSYGYTF
TRBJ2-7	TRBV29-1	NA	TRBD1	TGCAGCGTTAGGTCGCGAACAGGGGGCGAGCAGTACTTC	CSVRSRTGGEQYF
TRBJ2-3	TRBV30	NA	TRBD2	TGTGCCTGGAGGGCTAGCGGGGGAACAGATACGCAGTATTTT	CAWRASGGTDTQYF
TRBJ1-2	TRBV29-1	NA	NA	TGCAGCGTTGGTCAAGGGGCTGGCTACACCTTC	CSVGQGAGYTF